Here is one T cell receptor (beta chain) with its context. With V trimmed by 8 bases and J by 2 bases, 8 bases remained unmatched. The CDR3 sequence is 15 residues long. Looked up from germline, CDR1 is MNHEY and CDR2 is SMNVEV (reference sequence). The protocol was immunoSEQ multiplex PCR, while the TCRdb copy is restricted to in-frame clones and leaves out a portion. Counted here are 40,000 or so clones, around nine tenths occurring once; the ten biggest clones make up about 7.8%. This specimen belongs to a study of T cell changes during pregnancy in multiple sclerosis. V is TRBV27 and J is TRBJ2-7, with 11 bases matching TRBD1. The receptor was isolated from a female donor with multiple sclerosis, enrolled in a pregnancy study. Sequences were derived from CD8+ T cells from peripheral blood mononuclear cells, sampled before pregnancy. The CDR3 reads CASAPGTGGTYEQYF. The CDR3 DNA follows: TGTGCCAGCGCACCCGGGACAGGGGGGACCTACGAGCAGTACTTC.